The rows below give T cell receptor beta chains drawn from one sample of a study of cytomegalovirus exposure and HLA in healthy donors. Assay used: immunoSEQ multiplex PCR; TCRdb lists only in-frame clones, some missing. In the table there are 150,000 to 200,000 clones, around 81% of which are singletons. Sequenced material: PBMCs. The receptor set was obtained from a man under 40 in good health and CMV-seropositive. Each CDR3 is given with its conserved first and last residue. D genes are given only for firm matches. Only part of the rows carry a size: once, few, many, or a class if the clone is expanded.

D gene: -
clone size: once
V gene: TRBV25-1
CDR3 protein: CASSLRTQGSYEQYF

D gene: TRBD2
clone size: -
V gene: TRBV5-1
CDR3 protein: CASSLPSGGSPDEQYF

D gene: -
clone size: -
V gene: TRBV6-6
CDR3 protein: CASSYSGSSYEQYF

D gene: -
clone size: -
V gene: TRBV25-1
CDR3 protein: CASSELEKFNEKLFF

D gene: -
clone size: -
V gene: TRBV5-1
CDR3 protein: CASSSPRTENNEQFF

D gene: TRBD1
clone size: once
V gene: TRBV9
CDR3 protein: CASSVDKGAQYEQYF

D gene: -
clone size: -
V gene: TRBV25-1
CDR3 protein: CASTPGMQTGNTIYF

D gene: TRBD2
clone size: -
V gene: TRBV4-2
CDR3 protein: CASSQYGTSGPSGTGELFF

D gene: -
clone size: -
V gene: TRBV5-6
CDR3 protein: CASSLVSKTEAFF

D gene: -
clone size: -
V gene: TRBV10-1
CDR3 protein: CASSLGRDYEQYF

D gene: TRBD1
clone size: few
V gene: TRBV7-9
CDR3 protein: CASSLGQGVTEAFF

D gene: TRBD2
clone size: -
V gene: TRBV7-7
CDR3 protein: CASSLEASGGPLPYNEQFF

D gene: -
clone size: once
V gene: TRBV6-6
CDR3 protein: CASREGRGTHF

D gene: TRBD1
clone size: -
V gene: TRBV4-1
CDR3 protein: CASSQDLKGAVTDTQYF

D gene: TRBD1
clone size: -
V gene: TRBV6-5
CDR3 protein: CASNPQGSISPQHF

D gene: -
clone size: once
V gene: TRBV7-9
CDR3 protein: CASSHYTEAFF

D gene: -
clone size: -
V gene: TRBV13
CDR3 protein: CASSSQHREGNEQYF

D gene: -
clone size: -
V gene: TRBV7-3
CDR3 protein: CASSFGTTYEQYF

D gene: TRBD1
clone size: -
V gene: TRBV19
CDR3 protein: CASHRQGRSYGYTF

D gene: -
clone size: few
V gene: TRBV7-3
CDR3 protein: CASSFDTLGEQYF

D gene: TRBD1
clone size: once
V gene: TRBV18
CDR3 protein: CASSPRRMGQGAETQYF

D gene: -
clone size: -
V gene: TRBV5-1
CDR3 protein: CASSLVSGRGNSPLHF